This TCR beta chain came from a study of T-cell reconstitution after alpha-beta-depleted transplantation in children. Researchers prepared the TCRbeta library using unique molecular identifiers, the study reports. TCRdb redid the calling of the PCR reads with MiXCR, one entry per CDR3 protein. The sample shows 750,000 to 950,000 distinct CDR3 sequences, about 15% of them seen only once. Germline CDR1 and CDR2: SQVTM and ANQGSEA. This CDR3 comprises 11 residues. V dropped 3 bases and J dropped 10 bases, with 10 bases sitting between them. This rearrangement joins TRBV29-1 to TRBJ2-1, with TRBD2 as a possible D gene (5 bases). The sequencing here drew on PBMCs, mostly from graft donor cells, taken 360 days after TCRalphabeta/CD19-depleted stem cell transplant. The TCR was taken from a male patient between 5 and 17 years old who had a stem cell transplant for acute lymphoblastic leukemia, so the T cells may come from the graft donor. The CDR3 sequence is CSVDGRGEQFF. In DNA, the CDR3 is TGCAGCGTTGACGGACGGGGAGAGCAGTTCTTC.